This TCR beta chain appears in the sequencing data of a study of cytomegalovirus exposure and HLA in healthy donors. Trimming cost V 5 bases and J 16 bases; bases outside gene matches: 10. The CDR3 totals 13 residues. Per the germline V gene, CDR1 is SNHLY and CDR2 is FYNNEI. Both 60 Vbeta primers and 13 Jbeta primers went into the PCR. The method was immunoSEQ multiplex PCR; TCRdb's version includes in-frame clones alone and lacks a portion of them. The sample shows around 100,000 clones, 67% of them seen only once. The specimen sequenced was PBMCs. This clonotype was obtained from a man younger than 35 in good health and CMV-seropositive. V and J are TRBV2 and TRBJ2-1; 11 bases are shared with TRBD2. In DNA, the CDR3 is TGTGCCAGCAGTATGACTAGCGGGGCCCCAGGATTCTTC. It encodes CASSMTSGAPGFF.